This entry features one TCR beta chain sequence. The antigen is unknown. An assay was performed, and its level was deep. TCRdb's table, derived via immunoSEQ multiplex PCR, lists solely in-frame clones and lacks some. The sample has some 2 million clones; 90% to 95% are singletons. Donors included only healthy HIV-negative adults lacking recent acute infections or vaccinations. This record comes from a study of shared clonotypes between healthy human individuals. Whole-study results and caveats: Relative to memory subsets, naive subsets generally showed larger estimated richness. Non-shared clonotypes showed lower generation probabilities than clonotypes common to all four donors.

Germline values: CDR1 SGHNT, CDR2 YENEEA. V shed 1 base, J shed 1 base, and the junction held 4 bases outside the gene matches. This CDR3 is 15 amino acids long. Sequenced material: naive CD4+ T cells sorted from blood. Subset here: CD45RA+ positively selected. This sequence was found in a man aged 18 to 30 in good health. J is TRBJ2-7 and V is TRBV11-3, with TRBD1 matching 7 bases. CDR3 sequence: CASSLGQGNSYEQYF. The CDR3, as DNA: TGTGCCAGCAGCTTAGGACAGGGCAATTCCTACGAGCAGTACTTC.